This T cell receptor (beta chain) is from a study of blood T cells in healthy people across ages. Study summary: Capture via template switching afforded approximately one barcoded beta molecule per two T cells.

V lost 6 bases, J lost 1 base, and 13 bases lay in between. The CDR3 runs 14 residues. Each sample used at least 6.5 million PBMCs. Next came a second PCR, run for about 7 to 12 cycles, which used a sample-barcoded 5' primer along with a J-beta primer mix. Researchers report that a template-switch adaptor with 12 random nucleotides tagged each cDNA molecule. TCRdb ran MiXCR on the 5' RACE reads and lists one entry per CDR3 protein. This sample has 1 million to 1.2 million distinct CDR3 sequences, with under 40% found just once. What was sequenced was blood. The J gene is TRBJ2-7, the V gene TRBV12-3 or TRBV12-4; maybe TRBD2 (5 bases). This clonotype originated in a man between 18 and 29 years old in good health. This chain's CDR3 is CASSPSTMSYEQYF. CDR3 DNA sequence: TGTGCCAGCAGCCCTAGCACGATGTCCTACGAGCAGTACTTC.